These T cell receptor beta chains were read from a single sample in a study of technical replicates of blood from a handful of donors. Profiled with immunoSEQ multiplex PCR; TCRdb holds only in-frame clones, not every one. The table has over 55,000 clones, about 95% seen once. The sample was PBMCs. The source of these receptors is a human donor in good health. Some clones in this sample may be carry-over from other donors' samples. Each CDR3 is given with its conserved first and last residue. A D gene is named only where the DNA matches it firmly. Expanded clones are given a class, and other clones once, few, many or no size at all.

clone size	D gene	V gene	J gene	CDR3 protein	CDR3 DNA
-	TRBD2	TRBV18	TRBJ2-7	CASSPPGLANYEQYF	TGTGCCAGCTCACCCCCGGGACTAGCGAACTACGAGCAGTACTTC
once	TRBD2	TRBV30	TRBJ2-7	CAWSGGGYEQYF	TGTGCCTGGAGCGGGGGGGGCTACGAGCAGTACTTC
-	-	TRBV6-6	TRBJ2-2	CASSYARDTGELFF	TGTGCCAGCAGTTACGCCAGGGACACCGGGGAGCTGTTTTTT
-	-	TRBV4-3	TRBJ1-3	CASSQGDSSGNTIYF	TGCGCCAGCAGCCAGGGTGACAGCTCTGGAAACACCATATATTTT
-	TRBD1	TRBV4-3	TRBJ1-2	CASSQGQGVYGYTF	TGCGCCAGCAGCCAAGGACAGGGCGTCTATGGCTACACCTTC
once	-	TRBV5-4	TRBJ2-7	CASSTKTGYEQYF	TGTGCCAGCAGCACAAAAACAGGTTACGAGCAGTACTTC
-	-	TRBV15	TRBJ1-6	CATSRDRTGGNSPLHF	TGTGCCACCAGCAGAGATCGCACAGGTGGAAATTCACCCCTCCACTTT
-	-	TRBV7-2	TRBJ2-7	CASSPRAVYYEQYF	TGTGCCAGCAGCCCCCGTGCGGTCTACTACGAGCAGTACTTC
-	-	TRBV30	TRBJ1-4	CAWSPGGANEKLFF	TGTGCCTGGAGTCCGGGGGGGGCTAATGAAAAACTGTTTTTT
-	-	TRBV6-1	TRBJ2-2	CASSQGSTENTGELFF	TGTGCCAGCAGTCAAGGGTCGACAGAGAACACCGGGGAGCTGTTTTTT
-	TRBD1	TRBV30	TRBJ2-7	CAWSRTGAGLYEQYF	TGTGCCTGGAGTCGGACAGGGGCCGGCCTCTACGAGCAGTACTTC
-	TRBD1	TRBV6-5	TRBJ1-1	CASRPPDRGNTEAFF	TGTGCCAGCAGACCCCCCGACAGGGGGAACACTGAAGCTTTCTTT
-	TRBD1	TRBV5-1	TRBJ2-3	CASSPRGQGVTDTQYF	TGCGCCAGCAGCCCCCGGGGACAGGGGGTCACAGATACGCAGTATTTT